These 24 T cell receptor beta chains share one sample of origin, sequenced in a study of blood T cell dynamics during melanoma immunotherapy. Profiling relied on immunoSEQ multiplex PCR, and the TCRdb table lists in-frame clones only, not all of them. Of roughly 16,000 clones in the sample, about 83% are singletons; the top ten hold 6.5% to 8%. Time point described: pre-treatment baseline. The specimen comprised blood, sampled from a patient treated with checkpoint blockade. Receptor source: a human donor with melanoma.

The chain links TRBV10-3 to TRBJ2-1; D is perhaps TRBD2 (6 bases). The CDR3 runs 14 residues. V was trimmed by 4 bases and J by 7 bases, leaving 14 bases between them. CDR1 is ENHRY and CDR2 is SYGVKD in the germline V gene. CDR3 sequence: CAISVSGSRNEQFF. As DNA, the CDR3 is TGTGCCATCAGTGTATCCGGGAGTAGGAATGAGCAGTTCTTC.

V usage is TRBV18 and J usage is TRBJ2-7; 10 bases line up with TRBD2. Germline V gene sequence: CDR1 KGHSH, CDR2 LQKENI. J gave up 4 bases and V 2 bases, and 11 bases lay outside the gene matches. This CDR3 spans 17 amino acids. The CDR3 reads CASSPKRGLAGVYEQYF. The CDR3 DNA reads as TGTGCCAGCTCACCAAAAAGAGGGCTAGCGGGAGTTTACGAGCAGTACTTC.

The chain is built from TRBV28 and TRBJ2-7; D possibly corresponds to TRBD1 (6 bases). Per the germline V gene, CDR1 is MDHEN and CDR2 is SYDVKM. Trimming took off 1 base at V and 4 bases at J, with 14 bases between the two ends. This CDR3 is 15 amino acids long. Written as DNA, the CDR3 is TGTGCCAGCAGTTTATCCCTAGGGGGAGTTTACGAGCAGTACTTC. As protein: CASSLSLGGVYEQYF.

The chain joins TRBV7-2 to TRBJ2-5, with a tentative D call TRBD1 (5 bases). The end of the DNA fits TRBJ2-7 better, so the J call may be wrong. Germline V CDR1 and CDR2: SGHTA, FQGNSA. The CDR3 runs to 13 residues. CDR3 in amino acids: CASSLGAVGEQYF. Here the CDR3 DNA reads TGTGCCAGCAGCCTAGGGGCAGTCGGCGAGCAGTACTTC.

The genes are TRBV28 and TRBJ1-2; 9 bases agree with TRBD1. CDR1 is MDHEN and CDR2 is SYDVKM in the germline V gene. The CDR3 runs to 14 residues. V lost 7 bases and J lost 4; bases outside the gene matches: 7. DNA for the CDR3: TGTGCCAGCACCCAGGGACAGGGCAGCTATGGCTACACCTTC. Translated: CASTQGQGSYGYTF.

The gene calls are TRBV5-4 and TRBJ2-5; 9 bases are a match to TRBD2. CDR3 length equals 16 residues. The germline CDR1 and CDR2 sequences are SGHNT and YYREEE (reference sequence). The V and J ends lost 4 bases and 4 bases, in that order; junction bases with no gene match: 11. The CDR3 here is CASSKDPGLAVETQYF. Written as DNA, the CDR3 is TGTGCCAGCAGCAAGGACCCGGGACTAGCCGTAGAGACCCAGTACTTC. The complete variable domain, with remaining parts taken from reference TRBV5-4 and TRBJ2-5, reads ETGVTQSPTHLIKTRGQQVTLRCSSQSGHNTVSWYQQALGQGPQFIFQYYREEENGRGNFPPRFSGLQFPNYSSELNVNALELDDSALYLCASSKDPGLAVETQYFGPGTRLLVL.

The chain has TRBV7-6 and TRBJ2-1; TRBD2 matches at 9 bases. Germline V gene data show CDR1 as SGHVS and CDR2 as FNYEAQ. There are 20 residues in the CDR3. V shed 1 base, J shed 3 bases, and the junction held 16 bases outside the gene matches. CDR3 nucleotides: TGTGCCAGCAGCTTAGACCCGTACCGTGTGGCTAGCGGGAACTACAATGAGCAGTTCTTC. This codes for CASSLDPYRVASGNYNEQFF.

This clone was seen more than once but under ten times. V gene TRBV19 combines with J gene TRBJ2-2, with 15 bases matching TRBD2. Germline lookup yields CDR1 LNHDA and CDR2 SQIVND (reference sequence). The V segment lost 6 bases and the J segment 7 bases; nucleotides outside the gene matches: 6. The CDR3 has 16 amino acids. The CDR3 protein is CASSHGTSGRIGELFF. DNA of the CDR3: TGTGCCAGTAGCCATGGGACTAGCGGGAGGATCGGGGAGCTGTTTTTT. The full variable domain, with the rest looked up from reference TRBV19 and TRBJ2-2, is DGGITQSPKYLFRKEGQNVTLSCEQNLNHDAMYWYRQDPGQGLRLIYYSQIVNDFQKGDIAEGYSVSREKKESFPLTVTSAQKNPTAFYLCASSHGTSGRIGELFFGEGSRLTVL.

This clone was seen a few times. The rearrangement uses TRBV10-2 and TRBJ2-1; 8 bases fit TRBD2. Germline lookup yields CDR1 WSHSY and CDR2 SAAADI. CDR3 length: 14 amino acids. Trimming took 7 bases from V and 6 from J; bases not matched to a gene: 8. Here the CDR3 reads CASKTGTSSNEQFF. The CDR3, as DNA: TGCGCCAGCAAAACCGGGACTAGTTCCAATGAGCAGTTCTTC.

J is TRBJ1-2 and V is TRBV19; D ambiguous. Trimming shortened V by 3 bases and J by 4 bases, and 15 bases separated the two germline ends. This CDR3 contains 15 residues. The germline CDR1 and CDR2 sequences are LNHDA and SQIVND (reference sequence). DNA of the CDR3: TGTGCCAGTAGTATCCCACGCGACGCCCGCTATGGCTACACCTTC. This sequence encodes CASSIPRDARYGYTF.

The gene calls are TRBV5-6 and TRBJ2-7; D not resolved. CDR1 is SGHDT, CDR2 YYEEEE, per germline. This CDR3 region has 13 residues. V dropped 5 bases and J dropped 5 bases, with 14 bases sitting between them. This CDR3 reads CASSLRATNEQYF. CDR3 nucleotides: TGTGCCAGCAGTTTAAGAGCGACAAACGAGCAGTACTTC. Filled out from reference TRBV5-6 and TRBJ2-7, the complete variable domain reads DAGVTQSPTHLIKTRGQQVTLRCSPKSGHDTVSWYQQALGQGPQFIFQYYEEEERQRGNFPDRFSGHQFPNYSSELNVNALLLGDSALYLCASSLRATNEQYFGPGTRLTVT.

This chain connects TRBV19 to TRBJ1-4; D unclear. The CDR3 length is 11 residues. The V end was cut by 3 bases, the J end by 10 bases, with 6 bases between. From germline, CDR1 is LNHDA and CDR2 SQIVND (reference sequence). CDR3 DNA sequence: TGTGCCAGTAGTATTGCGGGAAAACTGTTTTTT. This translates into CASSIAGKLFF.

The V gene is TRBV7-8, the J gene TRBJ1-5; D is uncertain. The CDR3 length is 16 residues. Germline V gene data show CDR1 as SGHVS and CDR2 as FQNEAQ. Trimming stripped 0 bases from V and 4 bases from J, with 13 bases between. This chain's CDR3 is CASSLAPTTSNQPQHF. CDR3 in DNA: TGTGCCAGCAGCTTAGCCCCCACAACATCGAATCAGCCCCAGCATTTT.

The chain employs TRBV4-3 and TRBJ2-5; unclear D gene. The last part of the DNA fits TRBJ2-7 better; the J call may be wrong. The germline V gene has CDR1 LGHNA and CDR2 YSLEER. The CDR3 covers 15 residues. In DNA form, the CDR3 reads TGCGCCAGCAGCCAAGGGGCAGTTGGTTCGTACGAGCAGTACTTC. Amino acid sequence: CASSQGAVGSYEQYF.

This clone was detected only a few times. The chain couples TRBV19 to TRBJ1-1; D might be TRBD1 (5 bases). Trimming pared 3 bases from V and 0 bases from J, leaving 8 bases between. This CDR3 spans 14 amino acids. Germline V gene sequence: CDR1 LNHDA, CDR2 SQIVND (reference sequence). This CDR3 is CASSIAGMNTEAFF. The DNA for the CDR3 is TGTGCCAGTAGTATCGCAGGGATGAACACTGAAGCTTTCTTT.

The chain joins TRBV28 to TRBJ2-5, with TRBD2 identical over 9 bases. V lost 5 bases to trimming and J lost 7 bases; unmatched junction nucleotides: 2. CDR1 MDHEN and CDR2 SYDVKM come from the germline V gene. The CDR3 length is 12 residues. The CDR3: CASSALAGTQYF. Here the CDR3 DNA reads TGTGCCAGCAGTGCACTAGCGGGGACCCAGTACTTC.

This chain links TRBV12-5 with TRBJ1-1, with 7 positions matching TRBD1. Germline trimming cut 2 bases from V and 4 bases from J; bases unmatched to any gene: 10. The CDR3 is made up of 16 amino acids. Germline-derived CDR1 and CDR2 are LGHNT and FRNRAP. The CDR3 region is CASGLLLTGRTTEAFF. CDR3 coding DNA: TGTGCTAGTGGTTTGCTCTTGACAGGGCGAACCACTGAAGCTTTCTTT.

This chain links TRBV7-3 with TRBJ1-5; no clear D. CDR1 and CDR2 (germline): SGHTA, FQGTGA. This CDR3 has 13 residues. The V gene lost 5 bases and the J gene lost 1 base, with 6 bases spanning the gap. Written as DNA, the CDR3 is TGTGCCAGCAGCATCGACAGCAATCAGCCCCAGCATTTT. It is translated as CASSIDSNQPQHF.

This chain uses TRBV6-5 with TRBJ2-5; D could derive from TRBD1 or TRBD2 (7 bases each). CDR3 length equals 14 residues. Deletions cut 2 bases from V and 5 bases from J, with 12 bases between. Germline CDR1 is MNHEY and CDR2 is SVGAGI. CDR3 protein: CASSYTQGGETQYF. The CDR3 DNA reads TGTGCCAGCAGTTACACTCAGGGGGGGGAGACCCAGTACTTC.

V gene TRBV5-4 combines with J gene TRBJ2-3, with D perhaps TRBD1 or TRBD2 (6 bases each). V lost 6 bases, J lost 0 bases, and 20 bases lay in between. The germline V gene has CDR1 SGHNT and CDR2 YYREEE (reference sequence). CDR3 length: 17 amino acids. The chain's CDR3 is CASNSEGGGGSTDTQYF. In nucleotides, the CDR3 is TGTGCCAGCAACTCCGAGGGGGGAGGAGGAAGCACAGATACGCAGTATTTT.

V gene TRBV7-2 combines with J gene TRBJ2-5; 10 bases are a match to TRBD2. Near its end, the DNA agrees better with TRBJ2-7, so the J call may be wrong. CDR3 length: 15 amino acids. The germline CDR1 and CDR2 sequences are SGHTA and FQGNSA. Here the CDR3 DNA reads TGTGCCAGCAGTCAAACTAGCGGGATTTTCTACGAGCAGTACTTC. Residues: CASSQTSGIFYEQYF.

The genes are TRBV4-2 and TRBJ1-2; perhaps TRBD1 as D (5 bases). The CDR3 length is 16 residues. V lost 0 bases to trimming and J lost 4 bases, with 15 bases between them. Germline CDR1 reads LGHNA; CDR2 reads YNFKEQ. The CDR3: CASSQDSQGNAYGYTF. The CDR3 DNA follows: TGTGCCAGCAGCCAAGATAGCCAGGGTAATGCCTATGGCTACACCTTC.

This chain uses TRBV4-2 with TRBJ2-7, with TRBD2 as a possible D gene (7 bases). The V and J ends lost 2 bases and 6 bases respectively, with 20 bases between them. The CDR3 totals 16 residues. CDR1 is LGHNA, CDR2 YNFKEQ, per germline. The CDR3 loop reads CASSQTGRGAHFEQYF. The CDR3, as DNA: TGTGCCAGCAGCCAAACTGGGAGGGGGGCGCATTTCGAGCAGTACTTC.

This chain's CDR3 is CASSLTGRAYNEQFF. CDR3 nucleotides: TGTGCCAGCAGCCTGACAGGGAGAGCCTACAATGAGCAGTTCTTC. V gene TRBV28 combines with J gene TRBJ2-1; 7 bases fit TRBD1. This CDR3 has 15 amino acids. Trimming cost V 6 bases and J 2 bases; bases outside gene matches: 7. Per germline, CDR1 MDHEN and CDR2 SYDVKM.